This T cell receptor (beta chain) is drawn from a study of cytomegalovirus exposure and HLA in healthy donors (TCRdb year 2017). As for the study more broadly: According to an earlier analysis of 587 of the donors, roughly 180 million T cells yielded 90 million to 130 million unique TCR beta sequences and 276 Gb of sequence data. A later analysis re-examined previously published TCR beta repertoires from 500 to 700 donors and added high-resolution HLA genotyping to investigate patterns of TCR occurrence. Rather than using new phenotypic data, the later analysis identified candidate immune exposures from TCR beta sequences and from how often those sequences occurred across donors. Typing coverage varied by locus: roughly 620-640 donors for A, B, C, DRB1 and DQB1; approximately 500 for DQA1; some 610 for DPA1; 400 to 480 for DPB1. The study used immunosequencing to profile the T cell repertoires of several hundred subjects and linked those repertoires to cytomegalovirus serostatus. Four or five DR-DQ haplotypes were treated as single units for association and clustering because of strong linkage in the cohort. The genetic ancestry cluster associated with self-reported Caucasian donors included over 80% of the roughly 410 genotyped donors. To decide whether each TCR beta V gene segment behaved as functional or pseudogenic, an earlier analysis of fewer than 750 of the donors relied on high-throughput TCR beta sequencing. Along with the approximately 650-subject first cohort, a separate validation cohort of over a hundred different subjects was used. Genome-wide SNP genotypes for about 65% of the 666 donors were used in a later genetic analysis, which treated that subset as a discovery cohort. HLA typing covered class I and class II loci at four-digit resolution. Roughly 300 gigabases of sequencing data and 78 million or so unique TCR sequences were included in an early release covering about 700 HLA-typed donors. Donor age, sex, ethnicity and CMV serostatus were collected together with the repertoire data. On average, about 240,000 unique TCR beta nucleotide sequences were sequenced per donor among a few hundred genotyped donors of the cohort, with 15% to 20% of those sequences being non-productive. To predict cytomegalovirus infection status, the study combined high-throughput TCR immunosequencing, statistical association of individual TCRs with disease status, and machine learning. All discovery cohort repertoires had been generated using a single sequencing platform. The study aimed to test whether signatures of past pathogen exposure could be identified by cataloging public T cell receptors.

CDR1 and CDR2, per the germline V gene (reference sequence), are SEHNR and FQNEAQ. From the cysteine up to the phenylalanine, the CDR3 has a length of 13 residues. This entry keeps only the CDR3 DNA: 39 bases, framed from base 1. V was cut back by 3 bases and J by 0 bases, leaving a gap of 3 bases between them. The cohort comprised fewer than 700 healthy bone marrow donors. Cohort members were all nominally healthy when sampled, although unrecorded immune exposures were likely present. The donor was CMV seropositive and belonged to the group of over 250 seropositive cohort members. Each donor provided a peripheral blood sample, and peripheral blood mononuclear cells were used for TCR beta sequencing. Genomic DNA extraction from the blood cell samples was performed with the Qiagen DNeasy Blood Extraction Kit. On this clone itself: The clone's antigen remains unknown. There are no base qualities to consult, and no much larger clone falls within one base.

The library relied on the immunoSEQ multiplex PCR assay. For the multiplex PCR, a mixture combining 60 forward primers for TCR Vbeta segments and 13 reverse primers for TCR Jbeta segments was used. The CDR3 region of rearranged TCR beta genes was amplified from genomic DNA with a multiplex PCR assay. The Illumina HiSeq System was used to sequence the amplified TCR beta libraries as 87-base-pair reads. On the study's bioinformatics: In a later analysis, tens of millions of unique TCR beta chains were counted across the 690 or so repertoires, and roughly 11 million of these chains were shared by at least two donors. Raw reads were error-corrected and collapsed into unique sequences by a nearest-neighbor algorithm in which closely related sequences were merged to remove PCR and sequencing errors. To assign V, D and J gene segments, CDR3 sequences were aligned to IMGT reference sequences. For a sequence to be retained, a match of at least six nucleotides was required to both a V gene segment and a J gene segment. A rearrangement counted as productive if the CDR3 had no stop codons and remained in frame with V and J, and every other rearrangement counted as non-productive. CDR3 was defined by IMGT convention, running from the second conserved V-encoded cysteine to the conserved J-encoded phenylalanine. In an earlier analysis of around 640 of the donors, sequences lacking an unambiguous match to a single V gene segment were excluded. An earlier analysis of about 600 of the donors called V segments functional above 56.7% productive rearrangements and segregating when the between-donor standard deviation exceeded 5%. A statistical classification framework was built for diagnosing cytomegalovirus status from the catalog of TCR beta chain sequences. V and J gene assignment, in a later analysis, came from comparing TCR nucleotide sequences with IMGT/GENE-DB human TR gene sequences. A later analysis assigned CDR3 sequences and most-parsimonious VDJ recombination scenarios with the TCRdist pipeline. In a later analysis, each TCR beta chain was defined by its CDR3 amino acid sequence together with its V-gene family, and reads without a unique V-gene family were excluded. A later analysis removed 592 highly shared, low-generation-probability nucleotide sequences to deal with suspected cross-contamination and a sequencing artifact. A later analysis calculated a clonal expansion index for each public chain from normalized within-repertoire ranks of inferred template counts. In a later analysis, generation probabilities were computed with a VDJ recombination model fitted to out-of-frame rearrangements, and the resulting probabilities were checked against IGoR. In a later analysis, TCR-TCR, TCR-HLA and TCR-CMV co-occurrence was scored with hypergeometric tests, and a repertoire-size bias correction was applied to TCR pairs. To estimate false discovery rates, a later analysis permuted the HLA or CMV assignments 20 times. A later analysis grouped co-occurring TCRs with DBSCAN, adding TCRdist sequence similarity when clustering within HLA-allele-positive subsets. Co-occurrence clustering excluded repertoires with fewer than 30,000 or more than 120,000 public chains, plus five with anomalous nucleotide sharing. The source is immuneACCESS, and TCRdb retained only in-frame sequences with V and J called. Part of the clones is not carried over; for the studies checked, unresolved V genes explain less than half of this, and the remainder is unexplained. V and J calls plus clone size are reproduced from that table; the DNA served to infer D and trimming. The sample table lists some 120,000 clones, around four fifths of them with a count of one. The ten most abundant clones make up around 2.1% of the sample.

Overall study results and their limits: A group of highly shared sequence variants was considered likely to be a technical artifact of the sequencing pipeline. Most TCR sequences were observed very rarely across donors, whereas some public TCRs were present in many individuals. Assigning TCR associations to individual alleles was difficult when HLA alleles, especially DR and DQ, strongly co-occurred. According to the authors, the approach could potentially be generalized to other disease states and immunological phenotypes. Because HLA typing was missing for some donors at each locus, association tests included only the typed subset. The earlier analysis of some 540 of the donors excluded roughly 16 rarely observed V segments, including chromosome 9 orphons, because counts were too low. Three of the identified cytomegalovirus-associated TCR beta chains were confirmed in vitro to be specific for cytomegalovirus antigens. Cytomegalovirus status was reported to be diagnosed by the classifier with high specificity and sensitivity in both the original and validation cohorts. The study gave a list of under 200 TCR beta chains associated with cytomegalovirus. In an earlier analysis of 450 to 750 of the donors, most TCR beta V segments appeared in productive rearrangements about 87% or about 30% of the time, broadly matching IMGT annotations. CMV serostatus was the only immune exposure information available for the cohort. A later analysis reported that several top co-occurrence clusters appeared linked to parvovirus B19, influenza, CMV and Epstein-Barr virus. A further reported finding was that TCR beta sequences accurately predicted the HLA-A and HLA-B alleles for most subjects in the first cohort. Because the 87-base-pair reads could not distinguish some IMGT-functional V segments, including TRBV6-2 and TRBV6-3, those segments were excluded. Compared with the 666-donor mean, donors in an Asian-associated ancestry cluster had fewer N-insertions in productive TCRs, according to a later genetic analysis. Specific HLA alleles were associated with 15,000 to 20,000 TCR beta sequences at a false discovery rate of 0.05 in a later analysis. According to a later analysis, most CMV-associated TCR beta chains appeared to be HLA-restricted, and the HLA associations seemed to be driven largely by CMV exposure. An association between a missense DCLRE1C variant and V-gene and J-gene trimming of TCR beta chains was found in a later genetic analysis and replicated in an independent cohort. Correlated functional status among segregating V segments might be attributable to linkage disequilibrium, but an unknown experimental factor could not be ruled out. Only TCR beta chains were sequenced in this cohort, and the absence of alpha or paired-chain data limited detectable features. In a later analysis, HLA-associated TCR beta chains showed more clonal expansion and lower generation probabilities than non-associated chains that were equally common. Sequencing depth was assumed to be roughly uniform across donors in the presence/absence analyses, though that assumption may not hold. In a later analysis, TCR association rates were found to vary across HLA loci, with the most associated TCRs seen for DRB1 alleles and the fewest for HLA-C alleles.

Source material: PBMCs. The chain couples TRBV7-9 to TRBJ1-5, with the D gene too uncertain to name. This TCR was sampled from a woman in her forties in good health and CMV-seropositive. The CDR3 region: CASSLSSNQPQHF. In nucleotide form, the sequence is TGTGCCAGCAGCTTGAGTAGCAATCAGCCCCAGCATTTT.